The 3 T cell receptor beta chains listed next were all sequenced from one sample in a study of T cells after yellow fever vaccination. TCRdb fed the 5' RACE reads into MiXCR, producing one record per CDR3 protein. The data show about 150,000 distinct CDR3 sequences, with 5% to 7.5% seen just once and more than 0.6% held by the top ten. This specimen was CD4+ T cells sorted from PBMCs, taken 10 days after the yellow fever booster vaccination. Receptor source: a man aged 25 to 45 who received the YFV17D yellow fever vaccine.

As concerns this clonotype: A read error may be the cause here, since a much bigger clone is one base away. This sequence joins TRBV28 and TRBJ2-5, with TRBD1 as a possible D gene (6 bases). The germline gives CDR1 MDHEN, CDR2 SYDVKM. The V and J ends lost 4 bases and 5 bases respectively, with 11 bases between them. This CDR3 comprises 13 residues. The CDR3 coding sequence is TGTGCCAGCAGTTGGACAGTACACGAGACCCAGTACTTC. Translation: CASSWTVHETQYF.

This rearrangement joins TRBV5-4 to TRBJ2-3, with 8 bases lining up with TRBD2. Per the germline V gene, CDR1 is SGHNT and CDR2 is YYREEE (reference sequence). The length of the CDR3 is 16 residues. Trimming removed 2 bases from V and 2 bases from J; junction bases left unmatched: 7. The CDR3 nucleotides read TGTGCCAGCAGCTTCTGGCGGGAGGCCCTCACAGATACGCAGTATTTT. Translated, it gives CASSFWREALTDTQYF.

Ten or more counts support this clonotype. CDR3 sequence reads: CASSFRDEQFF. The DNA of the CDR3 is TGTGCCAGCAGCTTTCGGGATGAGCAGTTCTTC. The chain carries TRBV7-2 and TRBJ2-1; D is uncertain. V was shortened by 3 bases and J by 8 bases, with 5 bases between the two germline ends. From germline, CDR1 is SGHTA and CDR2 FQGNSA. This CDR3 comprises 11 residues.